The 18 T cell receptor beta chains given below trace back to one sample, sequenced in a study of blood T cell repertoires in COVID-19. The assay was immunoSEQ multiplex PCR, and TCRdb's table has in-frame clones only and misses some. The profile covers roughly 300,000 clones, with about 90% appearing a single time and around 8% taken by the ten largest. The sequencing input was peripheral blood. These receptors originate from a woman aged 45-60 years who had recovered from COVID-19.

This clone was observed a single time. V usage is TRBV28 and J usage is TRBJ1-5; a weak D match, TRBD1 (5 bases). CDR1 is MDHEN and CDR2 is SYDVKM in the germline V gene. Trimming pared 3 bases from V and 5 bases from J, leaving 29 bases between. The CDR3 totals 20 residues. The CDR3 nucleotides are TGTGCCAGCAGTTTCCTAAAGTTTAGAGGATCGGGGACTAAAGATCAGCCCCAGCATTTT. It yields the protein CASSFLKFRGSGTKDQPQHF.

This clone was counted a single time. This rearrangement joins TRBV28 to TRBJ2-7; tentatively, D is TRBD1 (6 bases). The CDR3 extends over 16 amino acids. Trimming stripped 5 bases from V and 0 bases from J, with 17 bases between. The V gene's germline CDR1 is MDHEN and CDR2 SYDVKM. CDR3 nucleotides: TGTGCCAGCAGTCCGTCGCTGGGGGCGGGCTCCTACGAGCAGTACTTC. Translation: CASSPSLGAGSYEQYF. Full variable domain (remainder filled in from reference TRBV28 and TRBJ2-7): DVKVTQSSRYLVKRTGEKVFLECVQDMDHENMFWYRQDPGLGLRLIYFSYDVKMKEKGDIPEGYSVSREKKERFSLILESASTNQTSMYLCASSPSLGAGSYEQYFGPGTRLTVT.

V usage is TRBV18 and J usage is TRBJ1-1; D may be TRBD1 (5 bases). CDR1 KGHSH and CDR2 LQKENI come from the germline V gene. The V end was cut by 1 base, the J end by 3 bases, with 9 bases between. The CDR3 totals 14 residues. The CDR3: CASSPQGSDTEAFF. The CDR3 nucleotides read TGTGCCAGCTCACCACAGGGGTCGGACACTGAAGCTTTCTTT.

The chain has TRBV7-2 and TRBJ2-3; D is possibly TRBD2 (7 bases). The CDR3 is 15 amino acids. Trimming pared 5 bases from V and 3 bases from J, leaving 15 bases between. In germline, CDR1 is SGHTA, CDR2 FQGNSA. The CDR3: CASSQRRGGTDTQYF. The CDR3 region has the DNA TGTGCCAGCAGCCAACGGAGGGGGGGGACAGATACGCAGTATTTT.

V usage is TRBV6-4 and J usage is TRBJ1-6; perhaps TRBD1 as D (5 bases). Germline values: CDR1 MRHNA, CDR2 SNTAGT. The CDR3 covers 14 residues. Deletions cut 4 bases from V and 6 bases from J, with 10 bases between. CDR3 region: CASSAGLLNSPLHF. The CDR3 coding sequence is TGTGCCAGCAGTGCGGGACTTCTTAATTCACCCCTCCACTTT.

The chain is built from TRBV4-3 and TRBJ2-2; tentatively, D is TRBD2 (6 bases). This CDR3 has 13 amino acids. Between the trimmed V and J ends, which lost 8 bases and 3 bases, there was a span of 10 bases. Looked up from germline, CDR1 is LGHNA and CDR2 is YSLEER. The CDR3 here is CASGTGDTGELFF. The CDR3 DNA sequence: TGCGCCAGCGGGACGGGGGACACCGGGGAGCTGTTTTTT.

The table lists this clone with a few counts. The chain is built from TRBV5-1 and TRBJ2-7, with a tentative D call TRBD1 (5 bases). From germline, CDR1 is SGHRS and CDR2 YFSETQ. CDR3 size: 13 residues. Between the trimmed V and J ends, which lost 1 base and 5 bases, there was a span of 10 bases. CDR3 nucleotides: TGCGCCAGCAGCTTGAGCAGGGAAAACGAGCAGTACTTC. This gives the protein CASSLSRENEQYF. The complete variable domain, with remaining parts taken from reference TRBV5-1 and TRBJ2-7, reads KAGVTQTPRYLIKTRGQQVTLSCSPISGHRSVSWYQQTPGQGLQFLFEYFSETQRNKGNFPGRFSGRQFSNSRSEMNVSTLELGDSALYLCASSLSRENEQYFGPGTRLTVT.

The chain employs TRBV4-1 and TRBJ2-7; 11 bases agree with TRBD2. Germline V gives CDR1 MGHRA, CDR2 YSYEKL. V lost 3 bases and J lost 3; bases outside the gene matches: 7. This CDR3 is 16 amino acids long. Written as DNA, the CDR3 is TGCGCCAGCAGCCAGCCCACTAGCGGGAGAGTCTACGAGCAGTACTTC. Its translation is CASSQPTSGRVYEQYF.

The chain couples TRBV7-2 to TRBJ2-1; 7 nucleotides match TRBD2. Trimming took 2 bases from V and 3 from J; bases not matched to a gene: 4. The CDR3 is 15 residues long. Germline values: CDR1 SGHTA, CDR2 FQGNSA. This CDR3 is CASSLSGVYYNEQFF. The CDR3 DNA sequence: TGTGCCAGCAGCTTAAGCGGGGTCTACTACAATGAGCAGTTCTTC.

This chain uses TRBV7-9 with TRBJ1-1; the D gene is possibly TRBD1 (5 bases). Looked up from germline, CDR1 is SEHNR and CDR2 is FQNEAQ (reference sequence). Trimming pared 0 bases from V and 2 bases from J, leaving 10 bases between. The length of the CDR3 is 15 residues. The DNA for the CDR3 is TGTGCCAGCAGCTTAGCTGTTGGGGCTAACACTGAAGCTTTCTTT. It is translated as CASSLAVGANTEAFF.

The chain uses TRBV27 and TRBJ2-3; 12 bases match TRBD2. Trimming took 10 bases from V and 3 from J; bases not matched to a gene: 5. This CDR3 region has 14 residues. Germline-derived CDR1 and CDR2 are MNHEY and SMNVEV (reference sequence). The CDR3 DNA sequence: TGTGCCACCAAACTAGCGGGGGGTACAGATACGCAGTATTTT. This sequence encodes CATKLAGGTDTQYF.

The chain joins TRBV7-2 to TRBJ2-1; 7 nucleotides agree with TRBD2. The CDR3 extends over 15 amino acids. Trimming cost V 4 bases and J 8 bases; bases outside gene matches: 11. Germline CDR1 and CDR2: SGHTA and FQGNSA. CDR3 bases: TGTGCCAGCAGCTGGAGGCCCGGGACTACACATGAGCAGTTCTTC. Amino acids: CASSWRPGTTHEQFF.

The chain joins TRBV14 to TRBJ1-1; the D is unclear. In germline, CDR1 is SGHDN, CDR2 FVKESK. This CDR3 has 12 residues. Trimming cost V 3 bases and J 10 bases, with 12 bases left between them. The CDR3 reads CASSHGVWRAFF. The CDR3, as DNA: TGTGCCAGCAGCCACGGGGTGTGGCGAGCTTTCTTT.

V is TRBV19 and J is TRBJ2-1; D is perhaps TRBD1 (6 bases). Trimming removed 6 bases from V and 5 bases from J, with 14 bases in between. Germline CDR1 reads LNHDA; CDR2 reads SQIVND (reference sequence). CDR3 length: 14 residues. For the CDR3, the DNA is TGTGCCAGTAGGAGGAAGGGGGTCCACAATGAGCAGTTCTTC. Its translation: CASRRKGVHNEQFF.

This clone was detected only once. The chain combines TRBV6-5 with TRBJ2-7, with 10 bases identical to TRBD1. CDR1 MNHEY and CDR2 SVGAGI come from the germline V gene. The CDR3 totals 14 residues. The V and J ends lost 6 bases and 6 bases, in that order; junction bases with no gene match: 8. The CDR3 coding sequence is TGTGCCAGCAGAAACCGGGACAGGGGCGGCGAGCAGTACTTC. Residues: CASRNRDRGGEQYF.

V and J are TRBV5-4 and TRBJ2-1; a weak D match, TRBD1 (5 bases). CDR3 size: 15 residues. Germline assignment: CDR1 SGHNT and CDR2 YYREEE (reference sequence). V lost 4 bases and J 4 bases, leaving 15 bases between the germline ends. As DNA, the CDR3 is TGTGCCAGCAGCGAGAGACAGCCTGCTTACAATGAGCAGTTCTTC. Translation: CASSERQPAYNEQFF. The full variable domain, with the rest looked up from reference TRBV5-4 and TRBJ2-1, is ETGVTQSPTHLIKTRGQQVTLRCSSQSGHNTVSWYQQALGQGPQFIFQYYREEENGRGNFPPRFSGLQFPNYSSELNVNALELDDSALYLCASSERQPAYNEQFFGPGTRLTVL.

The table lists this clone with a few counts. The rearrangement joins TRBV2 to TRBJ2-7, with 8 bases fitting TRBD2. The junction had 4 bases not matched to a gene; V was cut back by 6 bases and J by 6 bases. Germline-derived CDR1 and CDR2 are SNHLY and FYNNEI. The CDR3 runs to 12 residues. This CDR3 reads CASSQTSVEQYF. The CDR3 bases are TGTGCCAGCAGCCAGACTAGCGTCGAGCAGTACTTC. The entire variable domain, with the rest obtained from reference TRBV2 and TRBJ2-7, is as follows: EPEVTQTPSHQVTQMGQEVILRCVPISNHLYFYWYRQILGQKVEFLVSFYNNEISEKSEIFDDQFSVERPDGSNFTLKIRSTKLEDSAMYFCASSQTSVEQYFGPGTRLTVT.

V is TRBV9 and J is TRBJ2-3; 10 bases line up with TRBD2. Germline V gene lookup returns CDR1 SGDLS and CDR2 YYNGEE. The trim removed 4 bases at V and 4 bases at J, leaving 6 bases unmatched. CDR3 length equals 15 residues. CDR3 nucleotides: TGTGCCAGCAGCCCCAGCGGGGGGGCCTCAGATACGCAGTATTTT. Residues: CASSPSGGASDTQYF. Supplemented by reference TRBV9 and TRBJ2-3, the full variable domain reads DSGVTQTPKHLITATGQRVTLRCSPRSGDLSVYWYQQSLDQGLQFLIQYYNGEERAKGNILERFSAQQFPDLHSELNLSSLELGDSALYFCASSPSGGASDTQYFGPGTRLTVL.